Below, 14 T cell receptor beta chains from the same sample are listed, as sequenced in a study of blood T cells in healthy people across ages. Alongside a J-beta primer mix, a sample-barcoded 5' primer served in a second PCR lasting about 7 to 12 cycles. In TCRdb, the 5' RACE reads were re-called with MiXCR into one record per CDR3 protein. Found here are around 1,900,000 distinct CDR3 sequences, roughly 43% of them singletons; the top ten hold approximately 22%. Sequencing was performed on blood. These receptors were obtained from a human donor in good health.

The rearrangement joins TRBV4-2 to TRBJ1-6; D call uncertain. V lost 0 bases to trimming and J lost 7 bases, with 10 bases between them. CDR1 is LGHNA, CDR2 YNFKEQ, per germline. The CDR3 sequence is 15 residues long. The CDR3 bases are TGTGCCAGCAGCCAAGATATAGGAGGGAATTCACCCCTCCACTTT. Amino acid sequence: CASSQDIGGNSPLHF.

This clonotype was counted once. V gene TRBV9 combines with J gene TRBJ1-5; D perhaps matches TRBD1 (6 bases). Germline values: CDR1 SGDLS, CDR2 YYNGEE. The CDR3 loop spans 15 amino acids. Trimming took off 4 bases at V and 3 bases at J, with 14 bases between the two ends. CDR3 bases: TGTGCCAGCAGCCCCTCGGGACACCCCAATCAGCCCCAGCATTTT. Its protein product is CASSPSGHPNQPQHF.

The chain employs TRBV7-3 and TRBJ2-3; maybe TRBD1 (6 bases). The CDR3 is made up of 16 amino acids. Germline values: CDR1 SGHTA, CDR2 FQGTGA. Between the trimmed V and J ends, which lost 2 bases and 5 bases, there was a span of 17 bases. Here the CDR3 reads CASSLRSRGAVDTQYF. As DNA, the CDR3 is TGTGCCAGCAGCTTACGGTCCAGGGGAGCTGTAGATACGCAGTATTTT.

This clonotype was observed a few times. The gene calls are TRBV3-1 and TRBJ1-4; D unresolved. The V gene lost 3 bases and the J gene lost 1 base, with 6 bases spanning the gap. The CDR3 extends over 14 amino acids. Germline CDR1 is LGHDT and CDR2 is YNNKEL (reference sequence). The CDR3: CASSQDQTNEKLFF. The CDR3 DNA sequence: TGTGCCAGCAGCCAGGATCAAACTAATGAAAAACTGTTTTTT.

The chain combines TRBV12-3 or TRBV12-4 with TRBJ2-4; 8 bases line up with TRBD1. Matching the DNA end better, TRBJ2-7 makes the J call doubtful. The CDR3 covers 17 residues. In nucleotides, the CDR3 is TGTGCCAGCAGCGTGAGAATCAGGGGGCCGCTGGTATACGAGCAGTACTTC. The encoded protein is CASSVRIRGPLVYEQYF.

CDR3 coding DNA: TGTGCCACTCAACGTGGCCGCTGGACAGGGAAAGGGGAGACCCAGTACTTC. Its protein is CATQRGRWTGKGETQYF. J is TRBJ2-4 and V is TRBV10-3; 8 bases agree with TRBD1. Judging by the DNA end, TRBJ2-5 fits better; the J call may be wrong. The CDR3 is 17 amino acids. Germline values: CDR1 ENHRY, CDR2 SYGVKD.

The CDR3 protein is CASSFLRPRDSGGYEQYF. Here the CDR3 DNA reads TGTGCCAGCAGTTTCCTCCGCCCCCGGGACAGCGGCGGTTACGAGCAGTACTTC. The J gene is TRBJ2-4, the V gene TRBV12-3 or TRBV12-4; 7 nucleotides agree with TRBD1. The better agreement between TRBJ2-7 and the DNA end casts doubt on the J call. The CDR3 has 18 residues.

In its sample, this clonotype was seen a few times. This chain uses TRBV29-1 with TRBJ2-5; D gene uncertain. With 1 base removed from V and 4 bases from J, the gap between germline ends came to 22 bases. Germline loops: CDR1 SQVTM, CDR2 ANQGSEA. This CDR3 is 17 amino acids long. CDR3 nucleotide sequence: TGCAGCGTTGAAGCCCGCTTATCTCCGGACCTGGGAGAGACCCAGTACTTC. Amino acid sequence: CSVEARLSPDLGETQYF.

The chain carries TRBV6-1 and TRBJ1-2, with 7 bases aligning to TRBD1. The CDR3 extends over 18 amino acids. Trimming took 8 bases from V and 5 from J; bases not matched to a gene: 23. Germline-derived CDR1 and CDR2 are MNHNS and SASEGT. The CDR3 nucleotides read TGTGCCAGCCGGAGACAGGGCAGGGGACCCCCCGTGGATTATGGCTACACCTTC. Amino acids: CASRRQGRGPPVDYGYTF.

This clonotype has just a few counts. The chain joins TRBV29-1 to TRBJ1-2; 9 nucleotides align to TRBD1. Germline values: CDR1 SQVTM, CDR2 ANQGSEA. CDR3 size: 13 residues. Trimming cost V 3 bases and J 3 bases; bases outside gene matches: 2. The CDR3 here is CSVEGDRDYGYTF. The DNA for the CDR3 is TGCAGCGTTGAGGGGGACAGGGACTATGGCTACACCTTC.

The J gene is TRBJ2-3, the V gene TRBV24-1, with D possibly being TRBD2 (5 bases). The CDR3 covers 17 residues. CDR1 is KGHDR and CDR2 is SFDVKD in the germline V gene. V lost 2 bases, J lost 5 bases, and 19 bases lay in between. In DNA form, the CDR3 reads TGTGCCACCAGTGATTCATCGGGCCACGCCCGGGGAGATACGCAGTATTTT. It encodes CATSDSSGHARGDTQYF.

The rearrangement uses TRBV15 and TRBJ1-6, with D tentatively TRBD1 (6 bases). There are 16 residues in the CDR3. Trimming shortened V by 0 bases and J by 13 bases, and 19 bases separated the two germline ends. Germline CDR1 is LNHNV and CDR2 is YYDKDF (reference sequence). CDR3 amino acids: CATSRDPALQGWPLHF. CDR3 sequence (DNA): TGTGCCACCAGCAGAGATCCCGCGCTTCAGGGGTGGCCCCTCCACTTT.

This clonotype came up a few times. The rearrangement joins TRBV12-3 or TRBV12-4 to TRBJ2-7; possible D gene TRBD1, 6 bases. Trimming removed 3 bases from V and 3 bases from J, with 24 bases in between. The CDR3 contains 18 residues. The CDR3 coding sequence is TGTGCCAGCAGTTTTAGACGTATTTTGACAGGCCTCTACTACGAGCAGTACTTC. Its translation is CASSFRRILTGLYYEQYF.

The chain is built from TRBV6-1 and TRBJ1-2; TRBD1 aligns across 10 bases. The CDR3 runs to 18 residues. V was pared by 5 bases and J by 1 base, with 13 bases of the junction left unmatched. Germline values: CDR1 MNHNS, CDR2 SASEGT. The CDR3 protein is CASSTYTGTGVINYGYTF. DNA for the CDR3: TGTGCCAGCAGTACCTACACCGGGACAGGGGTTATTAACTATGGCTACACCTTC.